The 31 T cell receptor beta chains below all came from one sample that was sequenced in a study of OX40 agonist ivuxolimab in advanced cancers. Libraries were constructed by the immunoSEQ multiplex PCR assay. Here the immuneACCESS table is served through TCRdb, limited to in-frame sequences with V and J called. Missing clones are a known gap in these copies; in checked studies unresolved V genes cover under half, and the rest lacks a known reason. The sample table lists about 76,000 clones, roughly 87% of them with a count of one. The ten top clones hold less than 4% of the sample. The sequencing used CD4+ or CD8+ T cells sorted from blood, collected in a trial of the OX40 agonist ivuxolimab. All receptors come from an adult with an advanced solid tumor such as melanoma, head and neck, liver or kidney cancer.

This chain links TRBV7-2 with TRBJ2-3; 13 bases line up with TRBD2. Germline V CDR1 and CDR2: SGHTA, FQGNSA. The CDR3 is 15 residues long. Trimming took 2 bases from V and 6 from J; bases not matched to a gene: 2. CDR3 loop: CASSLKLAGGDTQYF. Written as DNA, the CDR3 is TGTGCCAGCAGCTTAAAACTAGCGGGGGGGGATACGCAGTATTTT. Using reference TRBV7-2 and TRBJ2-3 for the parts outside the CDR3, the full variable domain is GAGVSQSPSNKVTEKGKDVELRCDPISGHTALYWYRQSLGQGLEFLIYFQGNSAPDKSGLPSDRFSAERTGGSVSTLTIQRTQQEDSAVYLCASSLKLAGGDTQYFGPGTRLTVL.

The chain couples TRBV7-9 to TRBJ2-1; 12 nucleotides align to TRBD2. Losses at the gene ends were 5 bases for V and 13 bases for J; bases not matched to a gene: 12. The CDR3 is 15 amino acids. Germline assignment: CDR1 SEHNR and CDR2 FQNEAQ (reference sequence). The CDR3 region has the DNA TGTGCCAGCAGCGGACTAGCGGGGTTCGGAGGGGAACAGTTCTTC. It is translated as CASSGLAGFGGEQFF.

The chain joins TRBV27 to TRBJ2-7, with 8 bases matching TRBD2. CDR3 length: 15 amino acids. Germline CDR1 MNHEY, CDR2 SMNVEV (reference sequence). With 1 base clipped from V and 2 bases from J, the junction kept 4 bases outside the gene matches. CDR3 sequence: CASSLLAGPPYEQYF. The CDR3 region has the DNA TGTGCCAGCAGTTTATTAGCGGGACCTCCCTACGAGCAGTACTTC.

The chain links TRBV6-4 to TRBJ2-3, with D tentatively TRBD2 (7 bases). From germline, CDR1 is MRHNA and CDR2 SNTAGT. The CDR3 length is 14 residues. Trimming removed 6 bases at V and 4 bases at J, with 14 bases between. The CDR3 DNA is TGTGCCAGCAGGGCCGGCGGGGGCGCAGATACGCAGTATTTT. Translation gives CASRAGGGADTQYF.

The chain uses TRBV7-8 and TRBJ1-2; D remains ambiguous. The V and J ends lost 5 bases and 5 bases respectively, with 9 bases between them. The CDR3 consists of 12 residues. Germline V lookup: CDR1 SGHVS, CDR2 FQNEAQ. CDR3 residues: CASSASPYGYTF. The CDR3 bases are TGTGCCAGCAGCGCATCTCCGTATGGCTACACCTTC.

The chain employs TRBV28 and TRBJ2-1, with 10 bases identical to TRBD2. The germline gives CDR1 MDHEN, CDR2 SYDVKM. V was pared by 7 bases and J by 10 bases, with 10 bases of the junction left unmatched. This CDR3 region has 14 residues. The DNA of the CDR3 is TGTGCCAGCAATTATGAAGCGGGAGGGAGGGAGCAGTTCTTC. Encoded protein: CASNYEAGGREQFF.

The V and J genes are TRBV7-2 and TRBJ2-5; possibly TRBD1 for D (5 bases). This CDR3 contains 14 residues. Germline V lookup: CDR1 SGHTA, CDR2 FQGNSA. Trimming shortened V by 2 bases and J by 2 bases, and 9 bases separated the two germline ends. The CDR3 spells CASSLFREQETQYF. In DNA form, the CDR3 reads TGTGCCAGCAGCTTATTCAGGGAACAAGAGACCCAGTACTTC.

The chain has TRBV4-3 and TRBJ1-2; D is ambiguous. The length of the CDR3 is 13 residues. V was pared by 4 bases and J by 5 bases, with 11 bases between. CDR1 is LGHNA, CDR2 YSLEER, per germline. CDR3 in amino acids: CASSLDLWYGYTF. The CDR3 region has the DNA TGCGCCAGCAGCCTGGACTTATGGTATGGCTACACCTTC.

The chain carries TRBV10-3 and TRBJ1-5, with 9 bases lining up with TRBD1. This CDR3 comprises 15 residues. The junction had 13 bases not matched to a gene; V was cut back by 10 bases and J by 6 bases. Germline-derived CDR1 and CDR2 are ENHRY and SYGVKD. CDR3 coding DNA: TGTGCCACCTGGCAGGGACAGGGAAACCGTCAGCCCCAGCATTTT. Protein: CATWQGQGNRQPQHF.

The V and J genes are TRBV5-1 and TRBJ1-3; weak D call: TRBD1 (6 bases). Germline values: CDR1 SGHRS, CDR2 YFSETQ. V was shortened by 3 bases and J by 4 bases, with 11 bases between the two germline ends. CDR3 size: 14 residues. The CDR3: CASSWGAEGNTIYF. CDR3 sequence (DNA): TGCGCCAGCAGCTGGGGGGCCGAAGGAAACACCATATATTTT.

The chain couples TRBV19 to TRBJ2-7; 9 bases fit TRBD1. Germline V gives CDR1 LNHDA, CDR2 SQIVND (reference sequence). V trimming: 4 bases; J trimming: 3 bases; junction bases outside the gene matches: 4. The CDR3 sequence is 14 residues long. CDR3 in amino acids: CASSTGQGFYEQYF. In DNA, the CDR3 is TGTGCCAGTAGTACGGGACAGGGATTCTACGAGCAGTACTTC.

The rearrangement uses TRBV6-5 and TRBJ2-7; TRBD1 matches 9 bases. Germline V gene data show CDR1 as MNHEY and CDR2 as SVGAGI. The length of the CDR3 is 16 residues. V lost 2 bases, J lost 4 bases, and 9 bases stayed unmatched. CDR3 in amino acids: CASSYGTGRVLYEQYF. In DNA, the CDR3 is TGTGCCAGCAGTTACGGGACAGGGAGGGTCTTGTACGAGCAGTACTTC.

This chain joins TRBV11-3 and TRBJ2-7; tentative D call: TRBD1 (6 bases). Per the germline V gene, CDR1 is SGHNT and CDR2 is YENEEA. The length of the CDR3 is 16 residues. V lost 0 bases, J lost 1 base, and 13 bases lay in between. CDR3 sequence: CASSLDARQGSYEQYF. The DNA for the CDR3 is TGTGCCAGCAGCTTAGATGCGCGGCAGGGGTCCTACGAGCAGTACTTC.

The V and J genes are TRBV11-2 and TRBJ2-7, with TRBD2 as a possible D gene (6 bases). This CDR3 comprises 14 residues. V lost 5 bases and J lost 7, with 18 bases in between. Germline CDR1 and CDR2: SGHAT and FQNNGV. The CDR3 loop reads CASSRNRDLGEQYF. DNA for the CDR3: TGTGCCAGCAGCCGAAACCGGGACTTGGGGGAGCAGTACTTC.

The V call is TRBV5-1, the J call TRBJ2-5; 13 nucleotides line up with TRBD2. The CDR3 is 16 residues long. Germline V gives CDR1 SGHRS, CDR2 YFSETQ. V trimming: 0 bases; J trimming: 1 base; junction bases outside the gene matches: 0. CDR3 in amino acids: CASSLGTSGGQETQYF. The CDR3 bases are TGCGCCAGCAGCTTGGGGACTAGCGGGGGCCAAGAGACCCAGTACTTC. Full variable domain (outside the CDR3, taken from reference TRBV5-1 and TRBJ2-5): KAGVTQTPRYLIKTRGQQVTLSCSPISGHRSVSWYQQTPGQGLQFLFEYFSETQRNKGNFPGRFSGRQFSNSRSEMNVSTLELGDSALYLCASSLGTSGGQETQYFGPGTRLLVL.

The rearrangement links TRBV11-3 to TRBJ2-5, with 8 nucleotides matching TRBD1. The CDR3 has 14 residues. Germline V gene data show CDR1 as SGHNT and CDR2 as YENEEA. The V gene end was trimmed by 5 bases and the J gene end by 7 bases; junction bases not matched to a gene: 9. The chain's CDR3 is CASSPQGEAGTQYF. The CDR3 coding sequence is TGTGCCAGCAGCCCACAGGGGGAGGCGGGGACCCAGTACTTC.

The chain joins TRBV6-6 to TRBJ1-1; possibly TRBD1 for D (5 bases). This CDR3 contains 14 residues. Trimming took off 4 bases at V and 0 bases at J, with 9 bases between the two ends. Germline CDR1 is MNHNY and CDR2 is SVGAGI (reference sequence). The CDR3 is CASSSPGMNTEAFF. Written as DNA, the CDR3 is TGTGCCAGCAGTTCCCCAGGGATGAACACTGAAGCTTTCTTT.

V and J are TRBV6-4 and TRBJ1-2; 9 nucleotides match TRBD1. Germline CDR1 is MRHNA and CDR2 is SNTAGT. The CDR3 covers 15 residues. V trimming: 6 bases; J trimming: 1 base; junction bases outside the gene matches: 6. For the CDR3, the DNA is TGTGCCAGCAGAGGGGACAGGGAGGGTAACTATGGCTACACCTTC. Residues: CASRGDREGNYGYTF.

This clone was counted once. J is TRBJ2-6 and V is TRBV4-2, with D hard to call. The CDR3 runs to 18 residues. The ends were cut back, 0 bases at V and 1 base at J, with 13 bases in the middle. In germline, CDR1 is LGHNA, CDR2 YNFKEQ. CDR3 sequence reads: CASSQDEVGTSGANVLTF. In DNA, the CDR3 is TGTGCCAGCAGCCAAGACGAAGTAGGAACGTCTGGGGCCAACGTCCTGACTTTC.

The chain employs TRBV6-6 and TRBJ1-5, with D tentatively TRBD1 (6 bases). Trimming removed 3 bases at V and 6 bases at J, with 12 bases between. The CDR3 is made up of 14 amino acids. Germline CDR1 and CDR2: MNHNY and SVGAGI (reference sequence). The DNA for the CDR3 is TGTGCCAGCAGTTATGGAGGGGGGAGTCAGCCCCAGCATTTT. Amino acid sequence: CASSYGGGSQPQHF.

The rearrangement links TRBV30 to TRBJ1-5; D gene ambiguous. Germline V CDR1 and CDR2: GTSNPN, SVGIG (reference sequence). V was clipped by 0 bases and J by 6 bases, with 15 bases between them. CDR3 size: 15 residues. CDR3 nucleotides: TGTGCCTGGAGTGTAAGGGCGGGCGGACTTCAGCCCCAGCATTTT. This codes for CAWSVRAGGLQPQHF.

CDR3 residues: CASSSRDGELFF. The CDR3 bases are TGTGCCAGCAGCAGTCGGGACGGGGAGCTGTTTTTT. This rearrangement joins TRBV11-3 to TRBJ2-2; TRBD2 is a possible D gene (5 bases). The CDR3 is 12 residues long. Trimming shortened V by 5 bases and J by 7 bases, and 8 bases separated the two germline ends. Germline assignment: CDR1 SGHNT and CDR2 YENEEA.

To note about this clone: Other DNA sequences within the sample encode an identical CDR3. V gene TRBV18 combines with J gene TRBJ2-2; D gene ambiguous. CDR1 is KGHSH and CDR2 is LQKENI in the germline V gene. The V end was cut by 3 bases, the J end by 4 bases, with 6 bases between. The CDR3 consists of 13 residues. In nucleotides, the CDR3 is TGTGCCAGCTCACCCTCGGGCACCGGGGAGCTGTTTTTT. Protein sequence: CASSPSGTGELFF. Filled out from reference TRBV18 and TRBJ2-2, the complete variable domain reads NAGVMQNPRHLVRRRGQEARLRCSPMKGHSHVYWYRQLPEEGLKFMVYLQKENIIDESGMPKERFSAEFPKEGPSILRIQQVVRGDSAAYFCASSPSGTGELFFGEGSRLTVL.

The chain joins TRBV30 to TRBJ2-7; D tentatively reads TRBD1 or TRBD2 (5 bases each). The CDR3 consists of 14 residues. Germline assignment: CDR1 GTSNPN and CDR2 SVGIG (reference sequence). The ends were cut back, 0 bases at V and 6 bases at J, with 15 bases in the middle. For the CDR3, the DNA is TGTGCCTGGAGTGTAGATTGGGGACCGGTCGAGCAGTACTTC. Translating it yields CAWSVDWGPVEQYF. Full variable domain (remainder filled in from reference TRBV30 and TRBJ2-7): SQTIHQWPATLVQPVGSPLSLECTVEGTSNPNLYWYRQAAGRGLQLLFYSVGIGQISSEVPQNLSASRPQDRQFILSSKKLLLSDSGFYLCAWSVDWGPVEQYFGPGTRLTVT.

The genes are TRBV29-1 and TRBJ2-7, with D possibly being TRBD1 or TRBD2 (5 bases each). The CDR3 spans 14 residues. In germline, CDR1 is SQVTM, CDR2 ANQGSEA. The germline V and J ends were trimmed by 5 bases and 5 bases, with 19 bases remaining between them. The CDR3 reads CSVPGQGATHEQYF. The CDR3 nucleotides are TGCAGCGTTCCCGGGCAGGGAGCAACTCACGAGCAGTACTTC.

The rearrangement uses TRBV27 and TRBJ2-1, with D perhaps matching TRBD1 or TRBD2 (6 bases each). The CDR3 length is 13 residues. V was shortened by 5 bases and J by 12 bases, with 17 bases between the two germline ends. CDR1 is MNHEY, CDR2 SMNVEV, per germline (reference sequence). The CDR3 nucleotides are TGTGCCAGCAGTCTAAGCAATGGAGGGGGGCAGTTCTTC. This codes for CASSLSNGGGQFF.

This clone was seen a single time. V gene TRBV9 combines with J gene TRBJ2-7, with TRBD1 identical over 7 bases. The CDR3 loop spans 14 amino acids. Germline CDR1 and CDR2: SGDLS and YYNGEE. V was clipped by 3 bases and J by 3 bases; unmatched bases: 6. CDR3: CASSAAGGRYEQYF. The CDR3 bases are TGTGCCAGCAGCGCCGCAGGGGGTCGCTACGAGCAGTACTTC.

This clone has only one observation. The chain recombines TRBV11-3 with TRBJ1-1; D ambiguous. The CDR3 has 15 residues. Trimming took 5 bases from V and 7 from J, leaving 20 bases between them. The germline V gene encodes CDR1 SGHNT and CDR2 YENEEA. The CDR3, as DNA: TGTGCCAGCAGCCCTAGGACCTACTCTTCCGTTGAAGCTTTCTTT. It yields the protein CASSPRTYSSVEAFF. Combining the CDR3 with reference TRBV11-3 and TRBJ1-1 gives the whole variable domain EAGVVQSPRYKIIEKKQPVAFWCNPISGHNTLYWYLQNLGQGPELLIRYENEEAVDDSQLPKDRFSAERLKGVDSTLKIQPAELGDSAVYLCASSPRTYSSVEAFFGQGTRLTVV.

The chain joins TRBV7-2 to TRBJ2-3; D not resolved. The V and J ends lost 4 bases and 1 base respectively, with 12 bases between them. The germline CDR1 and CDR2 sequences are SGHTA and FQGNSA. This CDR3 has 15 amino acids. CDR3 protein: CASSSRSSRTDTQYF. The CDR3 DNA reads as TGTGCCAGCAGCTCACGTAGCAGCCGCACAGATACGCAGTATTTT.

This clone was counted a single time. The chain links TRBV5-4 to TRBJ2-3; TRBD2 agrees at 13 bases. Losses at the gene ends were 4 bases for V and 4 bases for J; bases not matched to a gene: 6. The length of the CDR3 is 16 residues. CDR1 and CDR2 (germline): SGHNT, YYREEE (reference sequence). As DNA, the CDR3 is TGTGCCAGCAGCGCGGGACTAGCGGGGACGGCAGATACGCAGTATTTT. Its protein product is CASSAGLAGTADTQYF.

V gene TRBV27 combines with J gene TRBJ2-1, with D possibly TRBD1 on 5 matching bases. Germline CDR1 MNHEY, CDR2 SMNVEV (reference sequence). The V gene lost 5 bases and the J gene lost 1 base, with 9 bases spanning the gap. The CDR3 covers 14 residues. This CDR3 reads CASSRQGSYNEQFF. The CDR3 DNA follows: TGTGCCAGCAGTCGTCAGGGTTCCTACAATGAGCAGTTCTTC.